Each of the 10 T cell receptor beta chains below was sequenced from the same sample in a study of blood T cell repertoires in COVID-19. Sequencing used immunoSEQ multiplex PCR; TCRdb keeps in-frame clones, though not all of them. The sample records 110,000 to 150,000 clones, around 89% being singletons. The sequencing sample was made of peripheral blood. These receptors all stem from a man aged 55 to 70 with active or convalescent COVID-19.

The chain has TRBV5-1 and TRBJ1-6; D is undetermined. The CDR3 is 14 amino acids. Trimming left V 0 bases short and J 4 bases short, with 5 bases between. The V gene's germline CDR1 is SGHRS and CDR2 YFSETQ. The CDR3 loop reads CASSLVGYNSPLHF. The CDR3 nucleotides read TGCGCCAGCAGCTTGGTCGGGTATAATTCACCCCTCCACTTT.

The chain carries TRBV19 and TRBJ1-5, with D possibly matching TRBD1 (5 bases). This CDR3 has 15 residues. With 3 bases removed from V and 4 bases from J, the gap between germline ends came to 13 bases. The germline CDR1 and CDR2 sequences are LNHDA and SQIVND (reference sequence). The chain's CDR3 is CASSMLSGGNQPQHF. In nucleotides, the CDR3 is TGTGCCAGTAGTATGCTATCCGGGGGTAATCAGCCCCAGCATTTT.

The V gene is TRBV23-1, the J gene TRBJ1-6, with 7 bases aligning to TRBD1. TRBV23-1 is an open reading frame, and its role is uncertain. The CDR3 runs to 16 residues. V was pared by 3 bases and J by 9 bases, with 11 bases of the junction left unmatched. CDR3 in amino acids: CASSQATGDGGSPLHF. In nucleotides, the CDR3 is TGCGCCAGCAGTCAGGCTACAGGGGACGGTGGTTCACCCCTCCACTTT.

The chain has TRBV5-1 and TRBJ1-5, with D maybe TRBD1 (6 bases). Germline V lookup: CDR1 SGHRS, CDR2 YFSETQ. V lost 2 bases and J 3 bases, leaving 15 bases between the germline ends. CDR3 size: 16 residues. In DNA form, the CDR3 reads TGCGCCAGCAGCTTACGTCAGGGGCCTAACAATCAGCCCCAGCATTTT. It specifies CASSLRQGPNNQPQHF.

The chain joins TRBV7-3 to TRBJ1-6; 8 nucleotides line up with TRBD1. Germline assignment: CDR1 SGHTA and CDR2 FQGTGA. Losses at the gene ends were 5 bases for V and 6 bases for J; bases not matched to a gene: 9. CDR3 size: 16 residues. Here the CDR3 reads CASSPIDRGPNSPLHF. CDR3 sequence (DNA): TGTGCCAGCAGCCCAATCGACAGGGGCCCTAATTCACCCCTCCACTTT.

This chain links TRBV18 with TRBJ1-5, with 9 bases aligning to TRBD1. Trimming removed 4 bases from V and 7 bases from J; junction bases left unmatched: 8. CDR1 KGHSH and CDR2 LQKENI come from the germline V gene. This CDR3 region has 15 residues. CDR3: CASSHRTGAEQPQHF. CDR3 sequence (DNA): TGTGCCAGCTCACACCGGACAGGGGCGGAACAGCCCCAGCATTTT.

The CDR3 DNA reads TGTGCCAGCAGGCCGGGACTAGCGGGAGGGGCGAACACCGGGGAGCTGTTTTTT. It yields the protein CASRPGLAGGANTGELFF. This sequence joins TRBV28 and TRBJ2-2, with 16 bases aligning to TRBD2. This CDR3 has 18 residues. Germline CDR1 and CDR2: MDHEN and SYDVKM. The J segment lost 0 bases and the V segment lost 6 bases, leaving 4 bases of the junction unmatched. The full variable domain, completed using reference TRBV28 and TRBJ2-2, is DVKVTQSSRYLVKRTGEKVFLECVQDMDHENMFWYRQDPGLGLRLIYFSYDVKMKEKGDIPEGYSVSREKKERFSLILESASTNQTSMYLCASRPGLAGGANTGELFFGEGSRLTVL.

CDR3 DNA: TGTGCCAGCAGCTTAGGCAGGTACACCGGGGAGCTGTTTTTT. Amino acids: CASSLGRYTGELFF. The J gene is TRBJ2-2, the V gene TRBV7-2; no clear D. The V gene lost 1 base and the J gene lost 3 bases, with 6 bases spanning the gap. The CDR3 has 14 residues. Germline V gene lookup returns CDR1 SGHTA and CDR2 FQGNSA.

V usage is TRBV11-1 and J usage is TRBJ2-7, with D tentatively TRBD2 (5 bases). Germline-derived CDR1 and CDR2 are SGHAT and FQDESV (reference sequence). Trimming took 4 bases from V and 7 from J, leaving 8 bases between them. The CDR3 spans 11 residues. As DNA, the CDR3 is TGTGCCAGCAGCTATGGCGGGGAGCAGTACTTC. Amino acid sequence: CASSYGGEQYF. The full variable domain, rest sourced from reference TRBV11-1 and TRBJ2-7, is EAEVAQSPRYKITEKSQAVAFWCDPISGHATLYWYRQILGQGPELLVQFQDESVVDDSQLPKDRFSAERLKGVDSTLKIQPAELGDSAMYLCASSYGGEQYFGPGTRLTVT.

V and J are TRBV28 and TRBJ1-3, with 7 bases lining up with TRBD1. CDR1 is MDHEN and CDR2 is SYDVKM in the germline V gene. This CDR3 region has 15 residues. Trimming took 3 bases from V and 3 from J; bases not matched to a gene: 5. The CDR3 protein is CASSLRQGDGNTIYF. CDR3 sequence (DNA): TGTGCCAGCAGTTTGAGACAGGGTGATGGAAACACCATATATTTT. The entire variable domain, with the rest obtained from reference TRBV28 and TRBJ1-3, is as follows: DVKVTQSSRYLVKRTGEKVFLECVQDMDHENMFWYRQDPGLGLRLIYFSYDVKMKEKGDIPEGYSVSREKKERFSLILESASTNQTSMYLCASSLRQGDGNTIYFGEGSWLTVV.